The 23 T cell receptor beta chains below were found in one sample sequenced in a study of T cells in localized non-small cell lung cancer. The table came from immunoSEQ multiplex PCR; TCRdb's copy has only in-frame clones and leaves some out. The sample includes around 23,000 clones, 90% of them seen just once. Here the sequenced sample was peripheral blood, taken before any cancer treatment. The origin of the receptors is a woman aged 40-69 years with stage I lung adenocarcinoma.

The V and J genes are TRBV19 and TRBJ2-1; 7 positions match TRBD2. The CDR3 spans 15 residues. The V and J ends lost 6 bases and 4 bases, in that order; junction bases with no gene match: 9. The germline gives CDR1 LNHDA, CDR2 SQIVND (reference sequence). CDR3 protein: CASSHQRDGYNEQFF. In nucleotides, the CDR3 is TGTGCCAGTAGCCATCAGCGGGATGGGTACAATGAGCAGTTCTTC.

The genes are TRBV10-3 and TRBJ2-5, with TRBD1 as a possible D gene (5 bases). V lost 3 bases to trimming and J lost 2 bases, with 7 bases between them. This CDR3 has 13 amino acids. The germline CDR1 and CDR2 sequences are ENHRY and SYGVKD. The chain's CDR3 is CAISDQGQETQYF. The CDR3 nucleotides read TGTGCCATCAGTGACCAGGGTCAAGAGACCCAGTACTTC.

V and J are TRBV5-1 and TRBJ1-1; 7 positions match TRBD1. This CDR3 comprises 14 residues. CDR1 is SGHRS, CDR2 YFSETQ, per germline. V shed 4 bases and J 3 bases; nucleotides not matched to a gene: 6. The CDR3 nucleotides read TGCGCCAGCAGCATGGACAGGACATACACTGAAGCTTTCTTT. The encoded protein is CASSMDRTYTEAFF. Full variable domain (outside the CDR3, taken from reference TRBV5-1 and TRBJ1-1): KAGVTQTPRYLIKTRGQQVTLSCSPISGHRSVSWYQQTPGQGLQFLFEYFSETQRNKGNFPGRFSGRQFSNSRSEMNVSTLELGDSALYLCASSMDRTYTEAFFGQGTRLTVV.

CDR3 region: CASSQDWGISSYNEQFF. DNA of the CDR3: TGTGCCAGCAGCCAAGATTGGGGGATTAGCTCCTACAATGAGCAGTTCTTC. This rearrangement joins TRBV14 to TRBJ2-1; TRBD1 or TRBD2 may be the D gene (5 bases each). The germline V and J ends were trimmed by 0 bases and 0 bases, with 12 bases remaining between them. This CDR3 contains 17 residues. CDR1 and CDR2 (germline): SGHDN, FVKESK.

The chain links TRBV7-8 to TRBJ2-7, with 11 bases aligning to TRBD2. This CDR3 comprises 14 residues. With 4 bases clipped from V and 4 bases from J, the junction kept 3 bases outside the gene matches. Germline V lookup: CDR1 SGHVS, CDR2 FQNEAQ. The CDR3 bases are TGTGCCAGCAGCTCGCTAGCGGGAGGATACGAGCAGTACTTC. Amino acid sequence: CASSSLAGGYEQYF.

This chain joins TRBV19 and TRBJ2-2, with 10 bases matching TRBD1. The CDR3 extends over 15 amino acids. The V gene end was trimmed by 5 bases and the J gene end by 10 bases; junction bases not matched to a gene: 10. Germline V gene sequence: CDR1 LNHDA, CDR2 SQIVND (reference sequence). CDR3 DNA sequence: TGTGCCAGTAGTTTTTTAGGACAGGGGGTCATGGAGCTGTTTTTT. Its translation is CASSFLGQGVMELFF.

The gene calls are TRBV7-9 and TRBJ1-1, with a tentative D call TRBD1 (6 bases). Germline V CDR1 and CDR2: SEHNR, FQNEAQ (reference sequence). The CDR3 loop spans 16 amino acids. Trimming took off 3 bases at V and 1 base at J, with 15 bases between the two ends. CDR3 protein: CASSFLRGGGNTEAFF. The CDR3 DNA sequence: TGTGCCAGCAGCTTTCTCAGGGGAGGAGGGAACACTGAAGCTTTCTTT.

The chain is built from TRBV5-4 and TRBJ2-1, with D maybe TRBD2 (7 bases). This CDR3 has 15 amino acids. V lost 2 bases and J 5 bases, leaving 14 bases between the germline ends. CDR1 and CDR2 (germline): SGHNT, YYREEE (reference sequence). The CDR3 region has the DNA TGTGCCAGCAGCTTCGGGGGCGGGGGCAACAATGAGCAGTTCTTC. This translates into CASSFGGGGNNEQFF.

The gene calls are TRBV4-3 and TRBJ2-1; TRBD2 is a possible D gene (5 bases). V was trimmed by 0 bases and J by 5 bases, leaving 5 bases between them. This CDR3 contains 13 residues. The germline V gene encodes CDR1 LGHNA and CDR2 YSLEER. Here the CDR3 reads CASSQEGDNEQFF. The CDR3 DNA is TGCGCCAGCAGCCAAGAGGGAGACAATGAGCAGTTCTTC.

The V gene is TRBV5-1, the J gene TRBJ2-5, with a tentative D call TRBD2 (5 bases). Germline-derived CDR1 and CDR2 are SGHRS and YFSETQ. The V gene lost 5 bases and the J gene lost 5 bases, with 22 bases spanning the gap. This CDR3 comprises 16 residues. CDR3: CASSPGNRPPGETQYF. DNA for the CDR3: TGCGCCAGCAGTCCAGGTAACCGGCCTCCGGGGGAGACCCAGTACTTC.

The chain carries TRBV4-3 and TRBJ2-7; D possibly corresponds to TRBD2 (5 bases). The CDR3 extends over 15 amino acids. Trimming stripped 2 bases from V and 3 bases from J, with 14 bases between. CDR1 and CDR2 (germline): LGHNA, YSLEER. The CDR3 DNA reads TGCGCCAGCAGCCAATCTTACTTAGGGAGCTACGAGCAGTACTTC. Translating gives CASSQSYLGSYEQYF.

The CDR3 is CASSPELLDMNTEAFF. The CDR3 nucleotides read TGTGCCAGCTCACCGGAGTTACTAGATATGAACACTGAAGCTTTCTTT. The chain uses TRBV18 and TRBJ1-1, with unresolved D. V gave up 3 bases and J gave up 0 bases, with 14 bases separating them. The CDR3 covers 16 residues. The germline CDR1 and CDR2 sequences are KGHSH and LQKENI. Supplemented by reference TRBV18 and TRBJ1-1, the full variable domain reads NAGVMQNPRHLVRRRGQEARLRCSPMKGHSHVYWYRQLPEEGLKFMVYLQKENIIDESGMPKERFSAEFPKEGPSILRIQQVVRGDSAAYFCASSPELLDMNTEAFFGQGTRLTVV.

V is TRBV5-4 and J is TRBJ2-3, with D tentatively TRBD1 (6 bases). This CDR3 spans 15 amino acids. Trimming took 1 base from V and 6 from J, leaving 15 bases between them. CDR1 SGHNT and CDR2 YYREEE come from the germline V gene (reference sequence). The chain's CDR3 is CASSLSRGSGDTQYF. CDR3 in DNA: TGTGCCAGCAGCTTGAGCAGGGGTAGTGGGGATACGCAGTATTTT.

The chain couples TRBV5-4 to TRBJ1-3; D might be TRBD1 (6 bases). Germline V lookup: CDR1 SGHNT, CDR2 YYREEE (reference sequence). V was trimmed by 4 bases and J by 7 bases, leaving 24 bases between them. The length of the CDR3 is 17 residues. The CDR3 is CASSRHLKDKGVNTIYF. The CDR3 bases are TGTGCCAGCAGCCGCCACCTAAAAGACAAGGGGGTTAACACCATATATTTT.

The chain recombines TRBV7-2 with TRBJ1-1, with 9 positions matching TRBD1. The CDR3 covers 15 residues. Trimming took 3 bases from V and 4 from J; bases not matched to a gene: 6. Per the germline V gene, CDR1 is SGHTA and CDR2 is FQGNSA. This CDR3 is CASSFRTGEGTEAFF. CDR3 coding DNA: TGTGCCAGCAGCTTTAGGACAGGGGAGGGCACTGAAGCTTTCTTT.

The chain recombines TRBV5-4 with TRBJ2-1; 10 positions agree with TRBD2. CDR3 size: 16 residues. Germline CDR1 SGHNT, CDR2 YYREEE (reference sequence). The ends lost 1 base at V and 2 bases at J; junction bases unmatched: 3. This chain's CDR3 is CASSLIAGGTYNEQFF. CDR3 nucleotides: TGTGCCAGCAGCTTGATAGCGGGAGGAACCTACAATGAGCAGTTCTTC. The variable domain in full, completed from reference TRBV5-4 and TRBJ2-1, reads ETGVTQSPTHLIKTRGQQVTLRCSSQSGHNTVSWYQQALGQGPQFIFQYYREEENGRGNFPPRFSGLQFPNYSSELNVNALELDDSALYLCASSLIAGGTYNEQFFGPGTRLTVL.

CDR3 DNA sequence: TGTGCCAGCAGCTTCAGGGACAACTACGAGCAGTACTTC. Amino acid sequence: CASSFRDNYEQYF. The genes are TRBV7-2 and TRBJ2-7, with a possible D match to TRBD1 (6 bases). Trimming left V 3 bases short and J 3 bases short, with 9 bases between. Germline V gene sequence: CDR1 SGHTA, CDR2 FQGNSA. The CDR3 is 13 residues long.

The V call is TRBV19, the J call TRBJ2-1; tentatively, D is TRBD2 (6 bases). Germline V gene sequence: CDR1 LNHDA, CDR2 SQIVND (reference sequence). CDR3 length equals 15 residues. The V end lost 3 bases, the J end lost 7 bases, and 16 bases lay between the germline ends. The CDR3 sequence: CASSISPTSRNEQFF. The CDR3 DNA sequence: TGTGCCAGTAGTATCTCCCCCACTAGCAGGAATGAGCAGTTCTTC.

This sequence joins TRBV5-6 and TRBJ2-7, with D possibly matching TRBD1 (6 bases). V was pared by 1 base and J by 6 bases, with 8 bases between. Germline assignment: CDR1 SGHDT and CDR2 YYEEEE. The CDR3 runs 12 residues. The CDR3 region is CASSLWDTEQYF. The CDR3 DNA follows: TGTGCCAGCAGCTTGTGGGACACCGAGCAGTACTTC.

This rearrangement joins TRBV27 to TRBJ2-3; 9 bases match TRBD1. Germline assignment: CDR1 MNHEY and CDR2 SMNVEV (reference sequence). The CDR3 covers 13 residues. The V gene end was trimmed by 8 bases and the J gene end by 1 base; junction bases not matched to a gene: 1. For the CDR3, the DNA is TGTGCCAGCTGGACAGGGGGCACAGATACGCAGTATTTT. This sequence encodes CASWTGGTDTQYF.

The rearrangement links TRBV27 to TRBJ1-4, with 8 bases matching TRBD1. The CDR3 length is 14 residues. CDR1 MNHEY and CDR2 SMNVEV come from the germline V gene (reference sequence). V was clipped by 6 bases and J by 4 bases; unmatched bases: 4. CDR3 region: CASRSGQGNEKLFF. CDR3 DNA: TGTGCCAGCAGAAGTGGACAGGGTAATGAAAAACTGTTTTTT.

This chain links TRBV7-2 with TRBJ2-5; tentative D call: TRBD1 (5 bases). The CDR3 covers 14 residues. Germline values: CDR1 SGHTA, CDR2 FQGNSA. The V gene lost 5 bases and the J gene lost 4 bases, with 14 bases spanning the gap. The CDR3 coding sequence is TGTGCCAGCAGCCGGCGTCACCAGGGAGAGACCCAGTACTTC. It codes for CASSRRHQGETQYF.

This clone was observed a few times. The V and J genes are TRBV11-2 and TRBJ1-4; D ambiguous. Germline loops: CDR1 SGHAT, CDR2 FQNNGV. Trimming removed 8 bases from V and 0 bases from J, with 16 bases in between. The CDR3 is 16 amino acids. The DNA for the CDR3 is TGTGCCAGCGGTATGCTCCGCAGTGCAACTAATGAAAAACTGTTTTTT. Translated: CASGMLRSATNEKLFF.